The present T cell receptor (beta chain) was sequenced within a study of blood T cell repertoires in COVID-19. At the level of the study: PBMCs, B-cell-depleted T cells, or T cells provided the cDNA or gDNA that made up the material.

Germline assignment: CDR1 SEHNR and CDR2 FQNEAQ (reference sequence). With 1 base removed from V and 4 bases from J, the gap between germline ends came to 4 bases. The CDR3 contains 12 residues. Some clones are missing from TCRdb's copy, which holds only in-frame ones; the method was immunoSEQ multiplex PCR. Among 360,000 or so clones listed, roughly 87% were seen once. This chain links TRBV7-9 with TRBJ1-2; no definite D call. Sequencing was done on a sample of peripheral blood. This clonotype was sampled from an older woman with COVID-19, enrolled during active disease. CDR3: CASSLGSYGYTF. CDR3 DNA sequence: TGTGCCAGCAGCTTAGGCAGCTATGGCTACACCTTC. Drawing the rest from reference TRBV7-9 and TRBJ1-2, the complete variable domain is DTGVSQNPRHKITKRGQNVTFRCDPISEHNRLYWYRQTLGQGPEFLTYFQNEAQLEKSRLLSDRFSAERPKGSFSTLEIQRTEQGDSAMYLCASSLGSYGYTFGSGTRLTVV.